This TCR beta chain was identified in a study of T cell responses to AZD1222 COVID-19 vaccine (dated by TCRdb to about 2021). For the study in its entirety: AZD1222 recipients given second doses at about 4 weeks or at about 12 weeks were pooled, since spike-specific TCR depth and breadth were not found to differ between the two schedules. A total of 233 trial participants underwent TCR sequencing, of whom 207 had received two doses of AZD1222 and 26 had received two doses of the MenACWY control vaccine. Trial participants were enrolled by age into 18-55, 56-69 and 70-plus year subgroups, with about 150, 28 and 57 TCR-sequenced participants respectively. General study outcomes and caveats: Because no samples from the day 14 peak response were available, repertoires could be characterized only after the peak T cell response. Most participants were white British and females outnumbered males, and the authors suggested that clonal diversity may have been underestimated. The vaccine-associated CD4 TCRs covered the entire spike protein, and the dominant responses fell in regions 160-218 and 743-854. Nearly half of unique spike-specific TCRs reportedly recognized epitopes outside regions mutated in the B.1.351 and B.1.1.7 variants. Spike-specific TCR breadth and depth rose significantly after two AZD1222 doses compared with day 0 and with MenACWY recipients. In the small 56-69-year group, the increase in depth fell short of significance, most likely because of low power. Conclusions about previously exposed vaccinees are limited because only a handful of AZD1222 recipients were SARS-CoV-2 seropositive at baseline.

The CDR3 regions of human TCRbeta chains were subjected to immunosequencing. For the original study's pipeline: Repertoire TCRs were matched against a reference library of SARS-CoV-2-specific TCRs generated with the MIRA antigen-specificity platform. Breadth was defined as the fraction of unique TCRs that were SARS-CoV-2-associated. Depth was defined as the fraction of total T cells that were SARS-CoV-2-associated. Using the MIRA data, every spike-specific TCR was mapped to the spike region that the TCR reacted to and assigned to either a CD4 or a CD8 class. Log10-transformed breadth and depth values were compared by one-way ANOVA with Sidak's multiple comparisons tests. TCRdb stores this immuneACCESS table with in-frame sequences only. Part of the clones is absent; in the studies checked, under half of the shortfall reflects unresolved V genes, and no reason is known for the rest. V, J and clone size were drawn from that table, and D and trimming were deduced from the DNA. The sample table contains some 120,000 clones; only one count was recorded for approximately 90% of them. The ten largest clones capture approximately 7.5% of the sample.

The table lists this clone with a count of one. Which antigen it targets is not known. One base away there is no much larger clone; base qualities are not given. V loses 1 base of germline sequence and J loses 0 bases, and the interval between the two ends is 10 bases. The CDR3 measures 16 amino acids from cysteine to phenylalanine. Only the CDR3 portion is preserved as DNA: 48 bases, with reading frame beginning at the first base. CDR1 and CDR2, looked up from the germline V gene, are MNHEY and SVGAGI. The label giving this sample's time point can be read as: baseline before first vaccination. Vaccinee samples were obtained from the UK trials COV001 and COV002, which included a single-blind randomized controlled phase 2/3 trial of AZD1222 (ChAdOx1 nCoV-19) in healthy adults. For TCRbeta chain sequencing, PBMC samples from trial participants were taken at day 0 and at day 28 after the second dose.

The source of this sequence is an adult in good health. The chain is made from TRBV6-5 and TRBJ2-1, and possibly TRBD1, on 6 matching bases. Here the sequenced sample was peripheral blood, taken on day 0 of AZD1222 vaccination. The CDR3 reads as follows: CASSYFGQSSYNEQFF. The nucleotide sequence is TGTGCCAGCAGTTACTTTGGACAGTCCTCCTACAATGAGCAGTTCTTC.